Below are 13 T cell receptor beta chains sequenced from a single sample in a study of identical twins. TCRdb fed the 5' RACE reads into MiXCR, producing one record per CDR3 protein. The table has fewer than 900,000 distinct CDR3 sequences, 21% seen once. These data also formed part of another study, on T cells expressing NK-cell markers.

The sample taken for sequencing was PBMCs. The receptors stem from a woman aged 18-29 years in good health.

The chain is built from TRBV7-9 and TRBJ2-7; 11 bases line up with TRBD2. The germline V gene encodes CDR1 SEHNR and CDR2 FQNEAQ (reference sequence). V lost 6 bases and J lost 5; bases outside the gene matches: 6. This CDR3 contains 14 residues. The CDR3 is CASSHSGRANEQYF. CDR3 bases: TGTGCCAGCAGTCATAGCGGGAGGGCCAACGAGCAGTACTTC.

The table lists this clonotype with a few counts. This chain uses TRBV5-1 with TRBJ2-4, with D possibly being TRBD2 (7 bases). Per germline, CDR1 SGHRS and CDR2 YFSETQ. Trimming cost V 6 bases and J 9 bases, with 19 bases left between them. CDR3 length: 14 residues. CDR3 DNA sequence: TGCGCCAGCACCTCTGGGGGGGCGGGTGGCATTCAGTACTTC. It encodes CASTSGGAGGIQYF.

A few counts support this clonotype. J is TRBJ1-2 and V is TRBV7-9; D remains unclear. Germline V lookup: CDR1 SEHNR, CDR2 FQNEAQ (reference sequence). The CDR3 has 14 residues. V was pared by 5 bases and J by 4 bases, with 14 bases between. CDR3 region: CASSVQEGSYGYTF. The CDR3 DNA reads as TGTGCCAGCAGCGTCCAGGAGGGTAGCTATGGCTACACCTTC.

The genes are TRBV12-3 or TRBV12-4 and TRBJ2-5, with D unclear. The V and J ends lost 4 bases and 1 base respectively, with 10 bases between them. This CDR3 contains 14 residues. The CDR3 DNA sequence: TGTGCCAGCAGTTATCGAACTACCCAAGAGACCCAGTACTTC. This encodes CASSYRTTQETQYF.

The table lists this clonotype with a few counts. The CDR3 spells CASSSSPDRSLNYGYTF. CDR3 sequence (DNA): TGTGCCAGCAGTTCAAGCCCGGACAGGAGCCTAAACTATGGCTACACCTTC. The rearrangement joins TRBV6-5 to TRBJ1-2, with TRBD1 matching over 7 bases. CDR3 length equals 17 residues. Trimming cost V 4 bases and J 2 bases; bases outside gene matches: 13. Germline CDR1 is MNHEY and CDR2 is SVGAGI.

This clonotype was recorded a few times. The J gene is TRBJ2-1, the V gene TRBV10-3; 7 bases are a match to TRBD2. The V segment lost 4 bases and the J segment 5 bases; nucleotides outside the gene matches: 8. The CDR3 extends over 15 amino acids. CDR1 and CDR2 (germline): ENHRY, SYGVKD. The CDR3 bases are TGTGCCATCAGTGGGGGCGGGAGTCGGAACAATGAGCAGTTCTTC. Translating it yields CAISGGGSRNNEQFF.

This clonotype was observed many times. The rearrangement links TRBV12-3 or TRBV12-4 to TRBJ2-1; TRBD1 agrees at 9 bases. After removal of 7 bases from V and 5 bases from J, the junction contained 9 bases not matched to a gene. The CDR3 spans 15 residues. In DNA, the CDR3 is TGTGCCAGCAAACCCTCCGGGACAGGGAACAATGAGCAGTTCTTC. It specifies CASKPSGTGNNEQFF.

This clonotype was observed once. This may be a read error: a much more frequent sequence differs by one nucleotide. The rearrangement joins TRBV9 to TRBJ1-4, with D possibly being TRBD1 (5 bases). The CDR3 is made up of 14 amino acids. CDR1 is SGDLS, CDR2 YYNGEE, per germline. CDR3 protein: CASSPQGTNVKLFF. CDR3 nucleotide sequence: TGTGCCAGCAGCCCCCAAGGGACTAATGTAAAACTGTTTTTT.

This clonotype came up a few times. J is TRBJ2-7 and V is TRBV5-1; D call uncertain. The V end lost 4 bases, the J end lost 3 bases, and 11 bases lay between the germline ends. The CDR3 sequence is 13 residues long. The germline V gene encodes CDR1 SGHRS and CDR2 YFSETQ. Written as DNA, the CDR3 is TGCGCCAGCAGCAAAGACATTGGCTACGAGCAGTACTTC. Protein: CASSKDIGYEQYF.

The CDR3 DNA is TGTGCCAGCAGCCAAGATGGGGCCGGATTCTATGGCTACACCTTC. This sequence encodes CASSQDGAGFYGYTF. The chain carries TRBV3-1 and TRBJ1-2, with a weak D call TRBD1 (5 bases). V was shortened by 0 bases and J by 4 bases, with 12 bases between the two germline ends. Germline-derived CDR1 and CDR2 are LGHDT and YNNKEL (reference sequence). The CDR3 has 15 residues.

V is TRBV7-2 and J is TRBJ2-1; D is uncertain. V was trimmed by 0 bases and J by 7 bases, leaving 13 bases between them. This CDR3 has 15 residues. The germline gives CDR1 SGHTA, CDR2 FQGNSA. DNA for the CDR3: TGTGCCAGCAGCTTAGCACCGGGCGATTGGAATGAGCAGTTCTTC. Translation: CASSLAPGDWNEQFF.

The V and J genes are TRBV10-1 and TRBJ2-1; D is uncertain. The germline V and J ends were trimmed by 5 bases and 7 bases, with 6 bases remaining between them. Germline V gene data show CDR1 as WNHNN and CDR2 as SYGVQD (reference sequence). There are 11 residues in the CDR3. The CDR3 loop is CASSNWNEQFF. In nucleotides, the CDR3 is TGCGCCAGCAGTAATTGGAATGAGCAGTTCTTC.

About this clonotype itself: No conserved phenylalanine or tryptophan ends this CDR3, so it is likely a read error. The DNA is omitted, as the CDR3 cannot be located on it reliably, and the CDR3 follows TCRdb's listing. The chain links TRBV5-6 to TRBJ1-2. Germline V gene sequence: CDR1 SGHDT, CDR2 YYEEEE. From its first to its last residue, the CDR3 has 13 amino acids. CDR3 in amino acids: CASSLGQTGWRGT.